One TCR beta chain is described in this entry. What it binds is not known. Per the germline V gene, CDR1 is MNHEY and CDR2 is SMNVEV (reference sequence). Trimming left V 5 bases short and J 7 bases short, with 13 bases between. CDR3 length equals 13 residues. The data were taken from a study of PD-1 blockade in classical Hodgkin lymphoma. For the study at large: Patients in the cohort were put on intravenous nivolumab, 3 mg/kg every 2 weeks. Findings and limits, study-wide: Nivolumab initiation under 1 year post-ASCT meant exclusion. Complete responders' diversity at baseline resembled that of newly diagnosed patients.

The assay was immunoSEQ multiplex PCR, and TCRdb's table has in-frame clones only and misses some. Altogether some 30,000 clones are present, around 80% being singletons, with the ten largest covering about a sixth. Time point here: cycle 4 day 1 (C4D1), after five to seven weeks of nivolumab. No patient escaped relapse after autologous stem cell transplantation, and brentuximab vedotin exposure varied. The chain combines TRBV27 with TRBJ2-3, with D unresolved. The source material was peripheral blood mononuclear cells (PBMCs), sampled before the fourth cycle of nivolumab. The origin of this receptor is a human donor with classical Hodgkin lymphoma. CDR3 DNA: TGTGCCAGCAGTCCGGCAACGCAATATACGCAGTATTTT. This sequence encodes CASSPATQYTQYF.